The rows below give T cell receptor beta chains drawn from one sample of a study of shared clonotypes between healthy human individuals. Data came from immunoSEQ multiplex PCR; TCRdb stores just in-frame clones and leaves some out. The data contain 470,000 or so clones, 70% to 80% of them seen just once; the ten biggest clones take up 12%. The sample comprised PBMCs. Receptors originate from a middle-aged woman in good health. Some clones in this sample may be carry-over from other donors' samples. CDR3s include the opening cysteine and the closing phenylalanine or tryptophan. Fields, in order: D gene, clone size, V gene, J gene, CDR3 DNA, CDR3 protein. D genes are given only for firm matches. The size field is filled for only some rows; it gives once, few, many or a size class.

NA,NA,TRBV6-1,TRBJ2-5,TGTGCCAGCAGGTGGTCAGAAGTACGGCAAGAGACCCAGTACTTC,CASRWSEVRQETQYF
NA,many,TRBV7-2,TRBJ2-2,TGTGCCAGCAGCTTAGCGCGTAGGTCCGGGGAGCTGTTTTTT,CASSLARRSGELFF
NA,NA,TRBV28,TRBJ1-1,TGTGCCAGAATCAGGAAATGGAACACTGAAGCTTTCTTT,CARIRKWNTEAFF
TRBD1,NA,TRBV27,TRBJ2-5,TGTGCCAGCAGCGCCGGGACAGGGACGGCTCAGTACTTC,CASSAGTGTAQYF
NA,NA,TRBV6-4,TRBJ2-2,TGTGCCAGCAGTGACTCGATCACCTTCGAAGCCGGGGAGCTGTTTTTT,CASSDSITFEAGELFF
TRBD1,many,TRBV29-1,TRBJ1-1,TGCAGCGGGGACAGGGTGAACACTGAAGCTTTCTTT,CSGDRVNTEAFF
TRBD2,NA,TRBV28,TRBJ2-5,TGTGCCAGCAGCGGTGGACTACCGGGGGGGGCAGAGACCCAGTACTTC,CASSGGLPGGAETQYF
NA,NA,TRBV13,TRBJ2-2,TGTGCCAGCAGCTCGAGGACCGGGGAGCTGTTTTTT,CASSSRTGELFF
NA,NA,TRBV7-9,TRBJ2-7,TGTGCCAGCAGCTTAGCGAACGGCCCGCTTGACGAGCAGTACTTC,CASSLANGPLDEQYF
NA,NA,TRBV7-9,TRBJ2-1,TGTGCCAGCAGCTTAGGGGACGGCGGCTACAATGAGCAGTTCTTC,CASSLGDGGYNEQFF
NA,NA,TRBV5-1,TRBJ2-7,TGCGCCAGCAGCTTGGCCGTGACCTACGAGCAGTACTTC,CASSLAVTYEQYF
TRBD1,NA,TRBV7-3,TRBJ2-1,TGTGCCAGCAGCTTTATGTGGACAGGGGTAGTAAATGAGCAGTTCTTC,CASSFMWTGVVNEQFF
NA,NA,TRBV5-1,TRBJ2-2,TGCGCCAGCAGCTTGGCAGGGTCGGACACCGGGGAGCTGTTTTTT,CASSLAGSDTGELFF
TRBD2,few,TRBV7-9,TRBJ2-1,TGTGCCAGCAGACACGATAGCGGGAGGGCCCGCAATGAGCAGTTCTTC,CASRHDSGRARNEQFF
NA,NA,TRBV28,TRBJ2-3,TGTGCCAGCAGTACCCCTAGCACAGATACGCAGTATTTT,CASSTPSTDTQYF
NA,NA,TRBV18,TRBJ2-1,TGTGCCAGCTCATTGGGGCTTACCTACGATGAGCAGTTCTTC,CASSLGLTYDEQFF
TRBD1,NA,TRBV28,TRBJ2-7,TGTGCCAGCACCCCTTATCCGGGACAGGGGAATTACGAGCAGTACTTC,CASTPYPGQGNYEQYF
TRBD2,NA,TRBV7-6,TRBJ2-7,TGTGCCAGCAGCCCCCGCCCCCGACTAGCATACGAGCAGTACTTC,CASSPRPRLAYEQYF
NA,NA,TRBV5-6,TRBJ2-7,TGTGCCAGCAGCTTGGGACAAGGCTTAACCTACGAGCAGTACTTC,CASSLGQGLTYEQYF
NA,NA,TRBV6-5,TRBJ2-1,TGTGCCAGCAGTGCCCAGGGGGGCAATGAGCAGTTCTTC,CASSAQGGNEQFF
NA,few,TRBV19,TRBJ1-2,TGTGCCAGTAGTAGAAATCTAGGCCTCTATGGCTACACCTTC,CASSRNLGLYGYTF
NA,NA,TRBV20-1,TRBJ2-4,TGCAGTGCGAGAGGGCGAGACATTCAGTACTTC,CSARGRDIQYF
TRBD2,NA,TRBV19,TRBJ2-7,TGTGCCAGTAGTAGCGGGGGAGCCTCCTACGAGCAGTACTTC,CASSSGGASYEQYF
NA,NA,TRBV30,TRBJ2-2,TGTGCCTGGAGTGCGGCCAGACTTAACACCGGGGAGCTGTTTTTT,CAWSAARLNTGELFF
TRBD1,NA,TRBV30,TRBJ1-2,TGTGCCTGGTTTCGGGACAGGGTTTCCTATGGCTACACCTTC,CAWFRDRVSYGYTF
TRBD1,NA,TRBV7-9,TRBJ1-4,TGTGCCAGCAGCTTCGGGGACAGGGGGCCAGGGAATAGGGAAAAACTGTTTTTT,CASSFGDRGPGNREKLFF
NA,NA,TRBV11-2,TRBJ1-1,TGTGCCAGCAGCATCACAGGGACGAACACTGAAGCTTTCTTT,CASSITGTNTEAFF
TRBD2,NA,TRBV5-1,TRBJ2-7,TGCGCCAGCAGCTTGGCCCCTAGCGGGAGCTCCTACGAGCAGTACTTC,CASSLAPSGSSYEQYF
TRBD2,NA,TRBV11-2,TRBJ2-1,TGTGCCAGCAGCTTTCTAGCGGGAGGCTACAATGAGCAGTTCTTC,CASSFLAGGYNEQFF
NA,once,TRBV7-9,TRBJ2-2,TGTGCCAGCATCGAACGGGCAGGGGAGGTCACCGGGGAGCTGTTTTTT,CASIERAGEVTGELFF
NA,NA,TRBV6-1,TRBJ2-7,TGTGCCACCAAAACGGGGATCCCATCCTACGAGCAGTACTTC,CATKTGIPSYEQYF
NA,NA,TRBV7-9,TRBJ1-2,TGTGCCAGCAGCCCCAGACAGAACTATGGCTACACCTTC,CASSPRQNYGYTF
NA,NA,TRBV18,TRBJ1-1,TGTGCCAGCTACCCAAACGCGGGGGACACTGAAGCTTTCTTT,CASYPNAGDTEAFF
TRBD1,NA,TRBV7-9,TRBJ1-4,TGTGCCAGCAGCTCTTCCGGGACAGTAGGGGAAAAACTGTTTTTT,CASSSSGTVGEKLFF
NA,NA,TRBV6-6,TRBJ2-1,TGTGCCAGCAGTTACCGCCGGGACACCGGCTACAATGAGCAGTTCTTC,CASSYRRDTGYNEQFF
TRBD2,NA,TRBV4-3,TRBJ2-3,TGCGCCAGCAGCCAACTAGCGGGAGTAGATACGCAGTATTTT,CASSQLAGVDTQYF
TRBD1,NA,TRBV19,TRBJ1-1,TGTGCCAGTAGTGCAGACAGGGACACTGAAGCTTTCTTT,CASSADRDTEAFF
TRBD1,once,TRBV28,TRBJ1-1,TGTGCCAGCACCCTCGGGGGACAGGGAAGGGCTGAAGCTTTCTTT,CASTLGGQGRAEAFF
NA,NA,TRBV4-3,TRBJ1-2,TGCGCCAGCAGCCAAGATAGGGCCTTATCCCATGGCTACACCTTC,CASSQDRALSHGYTF
NA,NA,TRBV10-3,TRBJ1-5,TGTGCCATCAGGGAGGGCAGTTCTGTGGGGGGCAATCAGCCCCAGCATTTT,CAIREGSSVGGNQPQHF
NA,NA,TRBV7-9,TRBJ1-5,TGTGCCAGCAGCTTATACGGGGGTCAGCCCCAGCATTTT,CASSLYGGQPQHF
NA,NA,TRBV7-9,TRBJ2-1,TGTGCCAGCAGCTTAGACGTGGGGTCTGAGCAGTTCTTC,CASSLDVGSEQFF
NA,few,TRBV10-1,TRBJ2-7,TGCGCCAGCAGTGATGAAGGACTCCCAGGGGAGCAGTACTTC,CASSDEGLPGEQYF
NA,NA,TRBV5-1,TRBJ2-2,TGCGCCAGCAGCCCTCTGCAAACCACCGGGGAGCTGTTTTTT,CASSPLQTTGELFF